The entry below gives a single T cell receptor (beta chain) sequence along with its context. The antigen is not known. The sample is drawn from a study of shared clonotypes between healthy human individuals. Study-level points and caveats: Naive subsets usually exceeded memory subsets in estimated richness. Although depth was large, rarefaction showed that sequencing of the sorted subsets was incomplete.

This CDR3 spans 15 amino acids. V lost 9 bases, J lost 3 bases, and 18 bases lay in between. The germline gives CDR1 LNHDA, CDR2 SQIVND (reference sequence). Profiled with immunoSEQ multiplex PCR; TCRdb holds only in-frame clones, not every one. The sample includes 2 million to 2.5 million clones, approximately 96% of them seen just once. The chain has TRBV19 and TRBJ1-5; unclear D gene. This TCR was recovered from a man between 18 and 29 years old in good health. Sequenced material: naive CD4+ T cells sorted from blood. The subset denotes: CD45RA+ positively selected. This CDR3 is CASPPDLEINQPQHF. Written as DNA, the CDR3 is TGTGCCAGCCCCCCCGATTTGGAGATCAATCAGCCCCAGCATTTT.